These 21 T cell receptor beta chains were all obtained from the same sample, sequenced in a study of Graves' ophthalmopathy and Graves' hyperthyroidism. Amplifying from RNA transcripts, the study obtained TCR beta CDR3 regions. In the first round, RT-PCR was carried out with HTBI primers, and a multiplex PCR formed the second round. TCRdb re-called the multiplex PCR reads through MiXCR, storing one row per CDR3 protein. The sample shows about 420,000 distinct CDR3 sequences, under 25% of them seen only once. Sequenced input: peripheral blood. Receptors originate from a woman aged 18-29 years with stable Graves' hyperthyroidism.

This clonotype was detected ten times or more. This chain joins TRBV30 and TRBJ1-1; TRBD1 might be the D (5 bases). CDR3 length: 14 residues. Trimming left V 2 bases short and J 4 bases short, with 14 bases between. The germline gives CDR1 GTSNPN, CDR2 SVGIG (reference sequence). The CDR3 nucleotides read TGTGCCTGGAGTCGTGGCGGGACGACCACTGAAGCTTTCTTT. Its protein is CAWSRGGTTTEAFF.

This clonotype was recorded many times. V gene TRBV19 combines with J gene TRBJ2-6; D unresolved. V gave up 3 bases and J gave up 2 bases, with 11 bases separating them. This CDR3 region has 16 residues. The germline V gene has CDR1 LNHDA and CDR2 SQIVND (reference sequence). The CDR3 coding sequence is TGTGCCAGTAGTATCCAATGGGATCCTGGGGCCAACGTCCTGACTTTC. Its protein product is CASSIQWDPGANVLTF.

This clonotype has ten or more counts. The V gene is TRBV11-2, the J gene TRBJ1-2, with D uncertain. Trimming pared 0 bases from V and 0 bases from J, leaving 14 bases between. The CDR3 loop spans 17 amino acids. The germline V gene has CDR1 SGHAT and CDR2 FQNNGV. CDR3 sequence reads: CASSLDLRATTNYGYTF. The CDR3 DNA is TGTGCCAGCAGCTTAGATCTGCGGGCCACTACTAACTATGGCTACACCTTC.

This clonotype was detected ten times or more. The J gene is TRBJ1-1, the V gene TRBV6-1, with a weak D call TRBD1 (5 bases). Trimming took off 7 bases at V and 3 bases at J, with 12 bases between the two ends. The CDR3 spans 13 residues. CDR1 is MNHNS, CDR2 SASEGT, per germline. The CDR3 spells CASTHLGDTEAFF. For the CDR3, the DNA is TGTGCCAGCACGCACCTAGGGGACACTGAAGCTTTCTTT.

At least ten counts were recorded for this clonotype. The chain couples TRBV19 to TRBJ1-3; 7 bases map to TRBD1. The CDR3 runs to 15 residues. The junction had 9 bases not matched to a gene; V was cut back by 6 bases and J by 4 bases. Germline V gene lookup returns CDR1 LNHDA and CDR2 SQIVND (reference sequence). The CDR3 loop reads CASSPNRGRGNTIYF. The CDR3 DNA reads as TGTGCCAGTAGCCCCAACAGGGGAAGAGGAAACACCATATATTTT.

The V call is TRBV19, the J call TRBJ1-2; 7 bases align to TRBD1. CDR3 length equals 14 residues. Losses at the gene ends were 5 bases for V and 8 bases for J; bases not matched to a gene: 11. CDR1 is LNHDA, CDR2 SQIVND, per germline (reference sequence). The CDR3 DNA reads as TGTGCCAGTAGTCGCTCAGGGGGTGATATAGGCTACACCTTC. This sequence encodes CASSRSGGDIGYTF.

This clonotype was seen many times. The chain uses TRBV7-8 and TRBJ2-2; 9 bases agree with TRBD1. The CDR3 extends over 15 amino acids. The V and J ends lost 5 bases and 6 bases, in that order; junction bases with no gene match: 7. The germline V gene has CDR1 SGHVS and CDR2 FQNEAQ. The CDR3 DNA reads TGTGCCAGCAGCGCCGGGACAGGGTCGGCCGGGGAGCTGTTTTTT. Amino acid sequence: CASSAGTGSAGELFF.

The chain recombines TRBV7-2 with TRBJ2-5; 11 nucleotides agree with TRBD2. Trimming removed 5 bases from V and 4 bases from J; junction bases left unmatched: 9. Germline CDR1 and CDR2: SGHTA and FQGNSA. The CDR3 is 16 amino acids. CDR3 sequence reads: CASSKGLAASRETQYF. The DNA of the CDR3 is TGTGCCAGCAGCAAGGGACTAGCGGCGTCCCGAGAGACCCAGTACTTC.

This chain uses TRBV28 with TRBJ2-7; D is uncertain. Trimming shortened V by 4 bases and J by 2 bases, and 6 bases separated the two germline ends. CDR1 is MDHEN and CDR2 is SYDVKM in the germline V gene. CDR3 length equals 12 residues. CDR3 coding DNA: TGTGCCAGCAGTTCCGTAACCTACGAGCAGTACTTC. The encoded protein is CASSSVTYEQYF. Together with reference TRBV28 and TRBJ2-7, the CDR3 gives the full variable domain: DVKVTQSSRYLVKRTGEKVFLECVQDMDHENMFWYRQDPGLGLRLIYFSYDVKMKEKGDIPEGYSVSREKKERFSLILESASTNQTSMYLCASSSVTYEQYFGPGTRLTVT.

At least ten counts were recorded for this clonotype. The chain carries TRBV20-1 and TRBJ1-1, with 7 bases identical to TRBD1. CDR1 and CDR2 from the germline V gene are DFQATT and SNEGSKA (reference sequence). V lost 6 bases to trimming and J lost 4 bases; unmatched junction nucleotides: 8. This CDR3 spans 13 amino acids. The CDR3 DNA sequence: TGCAGTGCCACAGGGGAAAAGGGCACTGAAGCTTTCTTT. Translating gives CSATGEKGTEAFF.

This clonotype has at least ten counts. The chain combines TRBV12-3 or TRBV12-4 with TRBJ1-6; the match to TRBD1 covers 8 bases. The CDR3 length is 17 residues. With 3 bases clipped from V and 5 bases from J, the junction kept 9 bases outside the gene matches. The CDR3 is CASSLYSGQVNNSPLHF. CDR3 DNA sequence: TGTGCCAGCAGTTTGTATTCGGGACAGGTGAATAATTCACCCCTCCACTTT.

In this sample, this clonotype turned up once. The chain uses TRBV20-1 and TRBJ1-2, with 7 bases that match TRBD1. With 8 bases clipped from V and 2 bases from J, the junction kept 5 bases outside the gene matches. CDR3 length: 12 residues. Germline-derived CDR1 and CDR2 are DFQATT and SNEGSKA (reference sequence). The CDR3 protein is CSSTGANYGYTF. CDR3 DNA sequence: TGCAGTTCCACAGGGGCGAACTATGGCTACACCTTC.

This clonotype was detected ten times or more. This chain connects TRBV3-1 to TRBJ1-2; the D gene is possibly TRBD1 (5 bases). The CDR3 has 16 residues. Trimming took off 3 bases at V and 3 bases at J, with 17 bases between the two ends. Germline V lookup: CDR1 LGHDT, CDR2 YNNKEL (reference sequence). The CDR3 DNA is TGTGCCAGCAGCCACAGTGGGGGGGGTTCGGACTATGGCTACACCTTC. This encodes CASSHSGGGSDYGYTF.

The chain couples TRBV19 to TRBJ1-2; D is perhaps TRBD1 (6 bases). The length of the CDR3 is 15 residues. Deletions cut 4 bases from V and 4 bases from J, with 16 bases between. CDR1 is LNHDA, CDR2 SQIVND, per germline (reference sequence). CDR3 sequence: CASSRADSVSYGYTF. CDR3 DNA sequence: TGTGCCAGTAGTAGGGCGGACAGCGTCTCCTATGGCTACACCTTC. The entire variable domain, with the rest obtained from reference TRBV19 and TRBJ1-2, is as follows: DGGITQSPKYLFRKEGQNVTLSCEQNLNHDAMYWYRQDPGQGLRLIYYSQIVNDFQKGDIAEGYSVSREKKESFPLTVTSAQKNPTAFYLCASSRADSVSYGYTFGSGTRLTVV.

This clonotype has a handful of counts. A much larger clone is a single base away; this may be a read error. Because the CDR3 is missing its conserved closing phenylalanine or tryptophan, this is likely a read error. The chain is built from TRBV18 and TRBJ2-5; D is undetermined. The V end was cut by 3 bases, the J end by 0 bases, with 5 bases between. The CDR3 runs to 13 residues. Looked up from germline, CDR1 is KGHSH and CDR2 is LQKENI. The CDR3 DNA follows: TGTGCCAGCTCACCTTACTACCAAGAGACCCAGTACCTC. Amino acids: CASSPYYQETQYL.

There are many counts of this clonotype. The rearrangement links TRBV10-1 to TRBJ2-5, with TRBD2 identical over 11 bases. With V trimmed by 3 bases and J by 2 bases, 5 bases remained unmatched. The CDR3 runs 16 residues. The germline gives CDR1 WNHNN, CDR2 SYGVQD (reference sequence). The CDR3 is CASSDPIAGGQETQYF. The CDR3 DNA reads TGCGCCAGCAGTGACCCCATAGCGGGAGGGCAAGAGACCCAGTACTTC.

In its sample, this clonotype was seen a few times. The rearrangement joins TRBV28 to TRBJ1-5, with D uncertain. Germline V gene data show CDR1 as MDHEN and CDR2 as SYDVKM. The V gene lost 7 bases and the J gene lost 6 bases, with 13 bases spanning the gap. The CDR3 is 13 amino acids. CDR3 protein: CASIPDVGQPQHF. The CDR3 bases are TGTGCCAGCATCCCTGATGTGGGTCAGCCCCAGCATTTT.

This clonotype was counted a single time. The CDR3 loop reads CASSGLAVTTDEQYF. As DNA, the CDR3 is TGTGCCAGCAGTGGACTAGCGGTGACGACCGACGAGCAGTACTTC. The chain employs TRBV6-2 or TRBV6-3 and TRBJ2-7; TRBD2 aligns across 10 bases. J gave up 5 bases and V 5 bases, and 9 bases lay outside the gene matches. The germline CDR1 and CDR2 sequences are MNHEY and SVGEGT. The CDR3 totals 15 residues.

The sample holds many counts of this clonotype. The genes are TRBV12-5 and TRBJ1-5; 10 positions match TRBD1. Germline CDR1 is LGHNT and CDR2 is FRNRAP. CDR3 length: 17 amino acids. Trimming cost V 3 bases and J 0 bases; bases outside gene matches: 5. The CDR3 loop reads CASGLRDRGYSNQPQHF. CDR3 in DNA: TGTGCTAGTGGTTTAAGGGACAGGGGATATAGCAATCAGCCCCAGCATTTT.

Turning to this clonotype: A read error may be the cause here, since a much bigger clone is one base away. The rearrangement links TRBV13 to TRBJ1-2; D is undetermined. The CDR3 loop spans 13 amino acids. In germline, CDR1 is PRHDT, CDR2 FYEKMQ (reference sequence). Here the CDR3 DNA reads TGTGTCAGCAGCCTCCCTGGTGGGAATGGCTACACCTTC. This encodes CVSSLPGGNGYTF. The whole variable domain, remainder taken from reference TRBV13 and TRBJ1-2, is AAGVIQSPRHLIKEKRETATLKCYPIPRHDTVYWYQQGPGQDPQFLISFYEKMQSDKGSIPDRFSAQQFSDYHSELNMSSLELGDSALYFCVSSLPGGNGYTFGSGTRLTVV.

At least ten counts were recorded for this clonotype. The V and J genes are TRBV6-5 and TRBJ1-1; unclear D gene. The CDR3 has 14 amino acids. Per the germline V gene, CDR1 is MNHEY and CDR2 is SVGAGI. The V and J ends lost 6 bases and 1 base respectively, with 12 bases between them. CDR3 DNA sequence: TGTGCCAGCAGGGTTACACAGCAGAACACTGAAGCTTTCTTT. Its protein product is CASRVTQQNTEAFF.